This T cell receptor (beta chain) derives from a study of T cells in Graves' hyperthyroidism and ophthalmopathy. Study observations and caveats: A 13 V-J model separated ophthalmopathy from stable hyperthyroidism.

Note on this clonotype: Antigen specificity is unknown.

The CDR3 has 15 residues. V was cut by 1 base and J by 1 base, with 10 bases left in between. CDR1 and CDR2 (germline): LGHNA, YSLEER. Patients counted as stable if ophthalmopathy did not develop within 18 months. Each patient was aged 18 to 65 and had newly diagnosed hyperthyroidism of under 2 months' duration. PBMCs were derived from approximately 10 ml fresh peripheral blood. From RNA transcripts, TCR beta CDR3 regions were amplified. First-round RT-PCR with HTBI primers amplified the TCR CDR3 region. From the multiplex PCR reads, TCRdb called clonotypes with MiXCR, one entry per CDR3 protein. The sample has about 560,000 distinct CDR3 sequences; 15% to 20% are singletons.

The sample taken for sequencing was blood. This chain links TRBV4-3 with TRBJ1-1; D ambiguous. This TCR was recovered from a woman aged 18-35 years with Graves' hyperthyroidism. CDR3 protein: CASSQGPKGNTEAFF. The CDR3 DNA reads TGCGCCAGCAGCCAAGGCCCCAAGGGGAACACTGAAGCTTTCTTT.